This TCR beta chain was recorded in a study of blood T cells in healthy people across ages. The length of the CDR3 is 14 residues. Germline V gene sequence: CDR1 MNHEY, CDR2 SMNVEV (reference sequence). V shed 6 bases and J 4 bases; nucleotides not matched to a gene: 8. A J-beta primer mix and a sample-barcoded 5' primer were used in a second PCR of about 6 to 12 cycles. MiXCR, run by TCRdb on the 5' RACE reads, gives a single entry per CDR3 protein. This sample has 850,000 to 1,100,000 distinct CDR3 sequences, with 30% to 40% found just once. The chain carries TRBV27 and TRBJ1-2, with 7 bases that match TRBD1. The sample was blood. The sequence derives from a man in his late teens or twenties in good health. The CDR3 DNA sequence: TGTGCCAGCAGAGGACAGGAACGGGGCTATGGCTACACCTTC. Encoded protein: CASRGQERGYGYTF.